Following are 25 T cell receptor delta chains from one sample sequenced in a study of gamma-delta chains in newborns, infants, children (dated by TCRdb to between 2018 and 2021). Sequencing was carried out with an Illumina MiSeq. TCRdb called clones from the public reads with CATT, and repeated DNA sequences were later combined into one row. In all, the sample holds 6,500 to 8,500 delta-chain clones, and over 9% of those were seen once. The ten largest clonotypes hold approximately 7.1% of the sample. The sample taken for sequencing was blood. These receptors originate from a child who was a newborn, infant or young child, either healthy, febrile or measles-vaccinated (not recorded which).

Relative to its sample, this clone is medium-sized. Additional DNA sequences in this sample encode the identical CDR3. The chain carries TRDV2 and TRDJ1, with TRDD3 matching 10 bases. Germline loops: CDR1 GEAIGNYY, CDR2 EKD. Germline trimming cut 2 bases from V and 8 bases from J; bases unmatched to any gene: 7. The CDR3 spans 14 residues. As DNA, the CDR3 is TGTGCCTGTGACATTATTACTGGGGGATCCAAACTCATCTTT. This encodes CACDIITGGSKLIF.

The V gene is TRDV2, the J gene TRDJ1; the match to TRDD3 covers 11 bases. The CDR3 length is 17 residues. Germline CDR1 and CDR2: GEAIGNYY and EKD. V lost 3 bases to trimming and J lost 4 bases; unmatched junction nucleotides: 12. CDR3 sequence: CACDSILGDKGGDKLIF. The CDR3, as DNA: TGTGCCTGTGACTCTATACTGGGGGATAAAGGTGGCGATAAACTCATCTTT.

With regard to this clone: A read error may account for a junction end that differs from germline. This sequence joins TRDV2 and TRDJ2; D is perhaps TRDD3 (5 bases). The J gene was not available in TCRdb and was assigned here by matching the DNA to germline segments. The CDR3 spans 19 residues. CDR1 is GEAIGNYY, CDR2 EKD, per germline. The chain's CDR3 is CACDSSSGGVPCLTAKLFF. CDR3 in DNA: TGTGCCTGTGACTCCTCCTCGGGGGGGGTCCCATGTCTGACAGCAAAACTCTTCTTT.

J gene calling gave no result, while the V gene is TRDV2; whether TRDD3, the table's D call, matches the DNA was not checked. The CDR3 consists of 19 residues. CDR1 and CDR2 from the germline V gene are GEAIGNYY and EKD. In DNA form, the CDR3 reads TGTGCCTGTGACACCGGGTGGACGGGGGGACCCAAGGAAACCGATAAAATCATCTTT. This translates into CACDTGWTGGPKETDKIIF.

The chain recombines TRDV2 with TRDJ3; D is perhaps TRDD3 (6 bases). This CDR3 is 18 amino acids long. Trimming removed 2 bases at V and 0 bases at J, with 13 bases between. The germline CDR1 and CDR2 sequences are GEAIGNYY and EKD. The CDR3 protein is CACDSGGSSSWDTRQMFF. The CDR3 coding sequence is TGTGCCTGTGACAGCGGGGGGAGTAGCTCCTGGGACACCCGACAGATGTTTTTC.

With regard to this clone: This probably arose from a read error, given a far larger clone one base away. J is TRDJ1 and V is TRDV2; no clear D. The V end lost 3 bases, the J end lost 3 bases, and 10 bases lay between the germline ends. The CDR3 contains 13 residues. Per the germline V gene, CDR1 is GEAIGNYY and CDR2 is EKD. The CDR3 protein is CACDPLDADKLIF. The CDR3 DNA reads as TGTGCCTGTGACCCCCTGGACGCCGATAAACTCATCTTT.

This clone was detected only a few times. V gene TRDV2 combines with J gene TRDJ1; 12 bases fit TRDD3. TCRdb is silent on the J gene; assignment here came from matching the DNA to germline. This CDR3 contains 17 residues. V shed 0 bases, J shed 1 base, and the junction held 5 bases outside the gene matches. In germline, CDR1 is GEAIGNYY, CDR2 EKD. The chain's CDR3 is CACDTRTGGYSTDKLIF. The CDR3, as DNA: TGTGCCTGTGACACCAGAACTGGGGGATACTCCACCGATAAACTCATCTTT.

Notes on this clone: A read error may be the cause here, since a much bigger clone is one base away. Here the CDR3 reads CACDALQTGGPRTDKLIF. CDR3 in DNA: TGTGCCTGTGACGCTCTTCAAACTGGGGGACCTCGGACCGATAAACTCATCTTT. The gene calls are TRDV2 and TRDJ1; 9 bases agree with TRDD3. Germline V gene lookup returns CDR1 GEAIGNYY and CDR2 EKD. The ends lost 3 bases at V and 2 bases at J; junction bases unmatched: 15. The CDR3 covers 18 residues.

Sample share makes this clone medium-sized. For the CDR3, the DNA is TGTGCCTGTGACAGACTGGGGATTCCGGGCGAGGGACTCATCTTT. Translated: CACDRLGIPGEGLIF. The gene calls are TRDV2 and TRDJ1, with 7 bases identical to TRDD3. V shed 2 bases, J shed 10 bases, and the junction held 15 bases outside the gene matches. The germline V gene encodes CDR1 GEAIGNYY and CDR2 EKD. This CDR3 comprises 15 residues.

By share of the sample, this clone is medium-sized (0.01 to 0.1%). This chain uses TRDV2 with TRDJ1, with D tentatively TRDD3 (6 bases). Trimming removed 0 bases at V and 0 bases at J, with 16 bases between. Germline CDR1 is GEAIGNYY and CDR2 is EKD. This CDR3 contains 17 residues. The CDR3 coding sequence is TGTGCCTGTGACACCGTGGATAGGGATAGATACACCGATAAACTCATCTTT. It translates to CACDTVDRDRYTDKLIF.

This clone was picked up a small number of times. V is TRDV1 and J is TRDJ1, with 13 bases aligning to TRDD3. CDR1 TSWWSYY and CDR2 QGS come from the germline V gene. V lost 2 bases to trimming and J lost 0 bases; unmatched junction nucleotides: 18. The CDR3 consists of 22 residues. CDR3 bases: TGTGCTCTTGGGGAAGACTACCCTCCGTACTGGGGGATACGCCTCTACACCGATAAACTCATCTTT. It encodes CALGEDYPPYWGIRLYTDKLIF.

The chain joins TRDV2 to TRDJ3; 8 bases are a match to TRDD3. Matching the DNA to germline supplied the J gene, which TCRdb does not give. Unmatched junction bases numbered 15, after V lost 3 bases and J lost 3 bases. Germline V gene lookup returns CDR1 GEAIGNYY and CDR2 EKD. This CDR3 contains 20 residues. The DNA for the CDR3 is TGTGCCTGTGACGCCGTCGGTGGGGGATCCCGCGGCTGGGACACCCGACAGATGTTTTTC. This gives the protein CACDAVGGGSRGWDTRQMFF.

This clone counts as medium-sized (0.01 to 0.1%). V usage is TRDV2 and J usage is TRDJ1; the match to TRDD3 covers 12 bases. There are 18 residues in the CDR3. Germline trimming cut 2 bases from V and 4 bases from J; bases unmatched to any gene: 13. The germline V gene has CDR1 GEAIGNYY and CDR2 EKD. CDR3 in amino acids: CACDNLELGDTSDDKLIF. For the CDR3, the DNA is TGTGCCTGTGACAACTTAGAACTGGGGGATACTAGTGACGATAAACTCATCTTT.

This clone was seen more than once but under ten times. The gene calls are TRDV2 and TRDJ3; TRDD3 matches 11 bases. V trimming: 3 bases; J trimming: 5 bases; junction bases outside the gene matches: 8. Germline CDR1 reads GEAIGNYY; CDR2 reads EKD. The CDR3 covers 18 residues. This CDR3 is CACDVLLGDRGDTRQMFF. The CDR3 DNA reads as TGTGCCTGTGACGTATTACTGGGGGATAGAGGGGACACCCGACAGATGTTTTTC.

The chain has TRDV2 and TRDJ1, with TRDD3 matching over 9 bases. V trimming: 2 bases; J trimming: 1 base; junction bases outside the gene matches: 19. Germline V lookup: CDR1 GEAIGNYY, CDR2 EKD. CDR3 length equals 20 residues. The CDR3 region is CACDILTPHTGGPTTDKLIF. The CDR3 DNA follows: TGTGCCTGTGACATCCTTACCCCTCATACTGGGGGACCCACCACCGATAAACTCATCTTT.

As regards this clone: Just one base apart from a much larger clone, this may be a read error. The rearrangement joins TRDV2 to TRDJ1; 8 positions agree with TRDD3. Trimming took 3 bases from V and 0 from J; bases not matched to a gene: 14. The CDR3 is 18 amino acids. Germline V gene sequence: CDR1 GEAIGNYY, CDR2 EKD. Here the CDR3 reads CACDPIPTGGCNTDKLIF. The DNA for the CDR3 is TGTGCCTGTGACCCTATCCCTACTGGGGGGTGCAACACCGATAAACTCATCTTT.

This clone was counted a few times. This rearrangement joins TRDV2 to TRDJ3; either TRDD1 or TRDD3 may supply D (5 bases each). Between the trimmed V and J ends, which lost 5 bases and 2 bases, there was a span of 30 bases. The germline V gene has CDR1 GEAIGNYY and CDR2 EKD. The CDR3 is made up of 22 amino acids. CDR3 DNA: TGTGCCTGTGTCGGGTTAGAGACTGGAACAGATAATAGCCCCTGGGACACCCGACAGATGTTTTTC. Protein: CACVGLETGTDNSPWDTRQMFF.

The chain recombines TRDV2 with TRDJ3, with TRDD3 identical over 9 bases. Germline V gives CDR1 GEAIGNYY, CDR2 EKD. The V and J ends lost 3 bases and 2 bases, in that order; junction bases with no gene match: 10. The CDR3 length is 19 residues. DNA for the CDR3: TGTGCCTGTGACTCCGTACTGGGGGAGTCCACCTGGGACACCCGACAGATGTTTTTC. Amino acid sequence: CACDSVLGESTWDTRQMFF.

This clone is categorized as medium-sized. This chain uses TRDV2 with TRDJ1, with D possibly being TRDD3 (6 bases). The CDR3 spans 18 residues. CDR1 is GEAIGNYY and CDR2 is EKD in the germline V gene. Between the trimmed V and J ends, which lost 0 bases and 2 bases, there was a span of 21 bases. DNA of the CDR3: TGTGCCTGTGACACCGTTAGCCGGGGGACCCGAGATACCGATAAACTCATCTTT. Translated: CACDTVSRGTRDTDKLIF.

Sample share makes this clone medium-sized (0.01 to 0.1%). CDR3 DNA sequence: TGTGCCTGTGACACGGTATCTGGGGAAGACACCGATAAACTCATCTTT. Protein sequence: CACDTVSGEDTDKLIF. The gene calls are TRDV2 and TRDJ1; D is perhaps TRDD3 (6 bases). The V gene's germline CDR1 is GEAIGNYY and CDR2 EKD. This CDR3 region has 16 residues. Trimming removed 1 base at V and 0 bases at J, with 14 bases between.

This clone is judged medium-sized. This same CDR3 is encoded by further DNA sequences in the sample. The CDR3 protein is CACDTGGYDPLSSWDTRQMFF. CDR3 sequence (DNA): TGTGCCTGTGATACTGGGGGATATGACCCATTATCTTCCTGGGACACCCGACAGATGTTTTTC. V usage is TRDV2 and J usage is TRDJ3; TRDD3 matches at 11 bases. CDR1 is GEAIGNYY, CDR2 EKD, per germline. The CDR3 is made up of 21 amino acids. V gave up 4 bases and J gave up 1 base; unmatched junction bases: 14.

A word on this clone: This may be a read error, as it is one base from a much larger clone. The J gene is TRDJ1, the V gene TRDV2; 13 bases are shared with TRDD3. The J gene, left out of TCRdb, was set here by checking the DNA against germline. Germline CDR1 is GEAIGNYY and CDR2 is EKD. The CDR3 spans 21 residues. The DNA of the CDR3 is TGTGCCCGTGACCCACTCCCCTTTTTACTGGGGGATACGGCTCGAACCGATAAACTCATCTTT. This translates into CARDPLPFLLGDTARTDKLIF.

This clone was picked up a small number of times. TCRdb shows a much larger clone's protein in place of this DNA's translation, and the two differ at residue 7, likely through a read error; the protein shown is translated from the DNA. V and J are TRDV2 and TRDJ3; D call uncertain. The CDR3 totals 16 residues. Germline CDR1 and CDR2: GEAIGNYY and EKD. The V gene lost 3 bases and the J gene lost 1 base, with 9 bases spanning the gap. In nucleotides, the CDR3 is TGTGCCTGTGACTCTCCGAATTCCTGGGACACCCGACAGATGTTTTTC. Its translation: CACDSPNSWDTRQMFF.

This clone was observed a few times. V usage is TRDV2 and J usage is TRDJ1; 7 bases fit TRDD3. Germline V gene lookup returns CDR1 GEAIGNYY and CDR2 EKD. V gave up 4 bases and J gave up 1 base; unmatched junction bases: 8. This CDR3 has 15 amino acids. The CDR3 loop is CACEGLGAITDKLIF. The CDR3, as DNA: TGTGCCTGTGAAGGGCTGGGGGCCATCACCGATAAACTCATCTTT.

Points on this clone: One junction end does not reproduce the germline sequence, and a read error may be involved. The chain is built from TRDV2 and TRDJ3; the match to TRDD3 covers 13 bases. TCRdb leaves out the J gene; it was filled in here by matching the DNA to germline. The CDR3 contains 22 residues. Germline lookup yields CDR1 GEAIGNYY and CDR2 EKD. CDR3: CACDGGLLGDTRRSWETRQMFF. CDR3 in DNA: TGTGCCTGTGACGGTGGGCTACTGGGGGATACGCGACGCTCCTGGGAGACCCGACAGATGTTTTTC.